The source of this T cell receptor (beta chain) is a study of blood T cell repertoires in COVID-19. In the study overall: Samples of COVID-19 (acute and convalescent) were obtained from the United States, Italy and Spain. Sample material is recorded as cDNA or gDNA derived from T cells, B-cell-depleted T cells, or PBMCs.

Trimming removed 3 bases from V and 4 bases from J; junction bases left unmatched: 12. Germline V CDR1 and CDR2: KGHSH, LQKENI. The CDR3 is 18 residues long. Measured with immunoSEQ multiplex PCR; TCRdb has only the in-frame clones, and not every one. The profile shows around 370,000 clones, around 90% of them singletons. This chain uses TRBV18 with TRBJ1-2; 12 bases fit TRBD1. This receptor was taken from a man aged 18-30 years with active or convalescent COVID-19. Input material: peripheral blood. The CDR3: CASSPRNPGQGAGYGYTF. The CDR3 DNA follows: TGTGCCAGCTCACCTCGAAACCCGGGACAGGGGGCTGGCTATGGCTACACCTTC.